Listed here is a single T cell receptor beta chain. No antigen is known for it. The study made its TRB cDNA libraries by 5' RACE, adding UMI labels. TCRdb reworked the 5' RACE reads into one entry per CDR3 protein, no DNA. The table lists 80,000 to 100,000 distinct CDR3 sequences. These data originate in a study of CXCR3-negative and CXCR3-positive naive CD8 T cells. Findings of the study overall: Greater hydrophobicity was found in TRB CDR3s of CXCR3-positive naive cells than of CXCR3-negative naive cells.

CDR3 length: 13 amino acids. The source of this sequence is a human donor in good health. Some clones in this sample may be carry-over from other donors' samples. Input material: naive CXCR3+ CD8+ T cells from blood. Subset indicated: CD45RO-CCR7+CD27+CD95- naive CD8+ T cells expressing CXCR3 (TNR3+). The V and J genes are TRBV12-3 or TRBV12-4 and TRBJ2-5. The CDR3 loop is CASSLRGWETQYF.